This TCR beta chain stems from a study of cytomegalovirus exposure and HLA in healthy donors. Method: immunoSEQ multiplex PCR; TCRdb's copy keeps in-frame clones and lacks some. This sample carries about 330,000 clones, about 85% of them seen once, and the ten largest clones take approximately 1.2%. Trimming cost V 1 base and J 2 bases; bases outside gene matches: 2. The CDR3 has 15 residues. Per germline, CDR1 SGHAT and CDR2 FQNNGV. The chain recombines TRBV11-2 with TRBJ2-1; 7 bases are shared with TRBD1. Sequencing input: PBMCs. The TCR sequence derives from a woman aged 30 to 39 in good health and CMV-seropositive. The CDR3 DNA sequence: TGTGCCAGCAGCTTAGGGGACAGAGCCTACAATGAGCAGTTCTTC. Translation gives CASSLGDRAYNEQFF.